This T cell receptor (beta chain) was obtained from a study of blood T cell repertoires in COVID-19. In the study overall: Whether acute or convalescent, the COVID-19 samples came from the United States, Italy and Spain. T cells, B-cell-depleted T cells, or PBMCs provided the cDNA or gDNA that served as material.

Original processing methods: Estimated nucleated cell counts came from reference gene primer amplification. Profiled with immunoSEQ multiplex PCR; TCRdb holds only in-frame clones, not every one. V, J and clone size were drawn from that table, and D and trimming were deduced from the DNA. This sample has 250,000 to 350,000 clones, with about nine tenths found just once. The germline V gene has CDR1 SNHLY and CDR2 FYNNEI. This CDR3 is 18 amino acids long. The trim removed 3 bases at V and 2 bases at J, leaving 11 bases unmatched. The chain links TRBV2 to TRBJ1-3; 9 bases map to TRBD1. The sample consisted of peripheral blood. The TCR originated in a woman between 45 and 65 years old who had recovered from COVID-19. DNA for the CDR3: TGTGCCAGCAGTGACTCTGCGGGACAGGGATGGGCTGGAAACACCATATATTTT. It specifies CASSDSAGQGWAGNTIYF.